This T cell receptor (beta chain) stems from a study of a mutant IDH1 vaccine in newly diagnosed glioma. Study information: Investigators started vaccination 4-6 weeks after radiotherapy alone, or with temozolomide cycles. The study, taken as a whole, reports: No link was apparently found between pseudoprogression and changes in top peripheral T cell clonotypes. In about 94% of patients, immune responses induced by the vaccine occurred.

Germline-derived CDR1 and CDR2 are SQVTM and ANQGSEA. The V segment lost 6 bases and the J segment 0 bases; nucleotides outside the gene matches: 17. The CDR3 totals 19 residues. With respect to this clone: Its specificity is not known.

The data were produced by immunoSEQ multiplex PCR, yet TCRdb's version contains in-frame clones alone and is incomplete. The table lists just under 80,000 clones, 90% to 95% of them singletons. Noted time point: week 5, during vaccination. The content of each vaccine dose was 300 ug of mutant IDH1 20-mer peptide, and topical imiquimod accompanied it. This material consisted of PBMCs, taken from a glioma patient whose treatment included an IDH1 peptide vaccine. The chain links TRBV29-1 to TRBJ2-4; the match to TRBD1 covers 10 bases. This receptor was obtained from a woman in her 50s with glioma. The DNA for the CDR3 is TGCAGCGTGGGGACAGGGGATCCCTTTCGCCCCAGAGCCAAAAACATTCAGTACTTC. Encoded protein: CSVGTGDPFRPRAKNIQYF.